This entry concerns a single T cell receptor beta chain. What it binds is unknown. The read stops 3 residues short of the end of the CDR3; the missing end is completed from the germline J gene. CDR1 is LNHDA, CDR2 SQIVND, per germline (reference sequence). The CDR3 runs 13 residues. J gave up 9 bases and V 1 base, and 3 bases lay outside the gene matches. TCRdb's copy holds only in-frame clones and misses some; the assay was immunoSEQ multiplex PCR. The data show under 30,000 clones, with none appearing a single time. The data derive from a study of T cell clonality in common variable immunodeficiency. Caucasian heritage predominated among both patients and controls. The study's findings and limits: Reportedly, TCR beta sequences from common variable immunodeficiency showed fewer deletions and N-nucleotide insertions. CVID subjects shared fewer TCRbeta clones than healthy controls did.

Sequencing used peripheral blood mononuclear cells. The V gene is TRBV19, the J gene TRBJ1-5, with TRBD1 identical over 7 bases. This clonotype originated in a person aged 18-70 years in good health. The sequenced part of the CDR3 DNA is TGTGCCAGTAGTATAGGCAGGACAGGGCCC. Residues: CASSIGRTGP. The full CDR3 reads CASSIGRTGPQHF.